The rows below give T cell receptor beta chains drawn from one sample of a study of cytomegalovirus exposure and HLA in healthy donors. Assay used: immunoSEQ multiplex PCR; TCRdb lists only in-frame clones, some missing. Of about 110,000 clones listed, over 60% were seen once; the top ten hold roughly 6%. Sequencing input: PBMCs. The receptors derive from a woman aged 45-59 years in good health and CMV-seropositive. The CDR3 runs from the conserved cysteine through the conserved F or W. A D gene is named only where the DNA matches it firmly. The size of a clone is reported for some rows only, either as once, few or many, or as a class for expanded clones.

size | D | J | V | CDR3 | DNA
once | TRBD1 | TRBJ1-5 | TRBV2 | CASQGASQPQHF | TGTGCCAGTCAGGGGGCGAGTCAGCCCCAGCATTTT
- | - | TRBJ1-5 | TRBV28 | CASSPRGRGGQPQHF | TGTGCCAGCAGTCCCCGTGGGAGGGGGGGACAGCCCCAGCATTTT
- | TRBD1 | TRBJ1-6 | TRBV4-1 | CASSQRPGQGVDSPLHF | TGCGCCAGCAGCCAGAGACCCGGACAGGGCGTTGATTCACCCCTCCACTTT
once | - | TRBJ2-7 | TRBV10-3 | CAISGYGSSYEQYF | TGTGCCATCAGTGGATACGGGAGCTCCTACGAGCAGTACTTC
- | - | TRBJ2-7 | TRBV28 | CASSSPAHSYEQYF | TGTGCCAGCAGTTCCCCCGCGCACTCCTACGAGCAGTACTTC
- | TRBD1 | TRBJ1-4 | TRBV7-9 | CASSWGQHFEKLFF | TGTGCCAGCAGCTGGGGACAGCACTTTGAAAAACTGTTTTTT
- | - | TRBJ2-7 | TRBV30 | CAWSVTGSGYEQYF | TGTGCCTGGAGTGTGACCGGGAGCGGATACGAGCAGTACTTC
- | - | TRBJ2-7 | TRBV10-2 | CASSKNFGTVSYEQYF | TGCGCCAGCAGTAAGAATTTCGGGACTGTTTCCTACGAGCAGTACTTC
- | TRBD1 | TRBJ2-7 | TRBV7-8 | CASSLGTGGPYEQYF | TGTGCCAGCAGCTTAGGTACAGGGGGCCCCTACGAGCAGTACTTC
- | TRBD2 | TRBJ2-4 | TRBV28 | CASSFRGLGGQNIQYF | TGTGCCAGCAGTTTCCGTGGGTTGGGAGGGCAAAACATTCAGTACTTC
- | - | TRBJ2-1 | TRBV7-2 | CASSLAQASSYNEQFF | TGTGCCAGCAGCTTAGCGCAAGCTAGCTCCTACAATGAGCAGTTCTTC
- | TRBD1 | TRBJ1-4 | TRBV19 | CATIGQGGAEKLFF | TGTGCCACCATCGGACAGGGAGGAGCTGAAAAACTGTTTTTT
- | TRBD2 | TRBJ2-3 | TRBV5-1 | CASQTSGGPPDTQYF | TGCGCCAGCCAGACTAGCGGGGGGCCCCCAGATACGCAGTATTTT
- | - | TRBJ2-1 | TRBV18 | CASSTVQGGPGDEQFF | TGTGCCAGCTCAACCGTCCAGGGGGGACCGGGGGATGAGCAGTTCTTC
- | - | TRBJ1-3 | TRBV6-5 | CASSPSSPRNTIYF | TGTGCCAGCTCCCCGAGCTCCCCCCGAAACACCATATATTTT
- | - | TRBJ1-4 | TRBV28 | CASSWQASSNEKLFF | TGTGCCAGCAGTTGGCAGGCTTCCTCTAATGAAAAACTGTTTTTT
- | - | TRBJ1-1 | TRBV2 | CASSDNRDTEAFF | TGTGCCAGCAGTGATAACAGGGACACTGAAGCTTTCTTT
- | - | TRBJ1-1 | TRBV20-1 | CSAGRTGEAFF | TGCAGTGCTGGGCGAACAGGGGAAGCTTTCTTT
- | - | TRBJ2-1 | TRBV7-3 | CASSWVGGGTYNEQFF | TGTGCCAGCAGCTGGGTCGGGGGAGGTACCTACAATGAGCAGTTCTTC
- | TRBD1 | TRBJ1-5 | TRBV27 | CASSPWTGSKAQPQHF | TGTGCCAGCAGTCCGTGGACAGGCAGTAAGGCCCAGCCCCAGCATTTT
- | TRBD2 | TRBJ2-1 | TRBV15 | CATSRPIPGGPGVQFF | TGTGCCACCAGCAGGCCCATTCCGGGGGGGCCGGGGGTGCAGTTCTTC
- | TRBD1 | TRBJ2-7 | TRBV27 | CASSQRQGGAYEQYF | TGTGCCAGCAGCCAAAGACAGGGGGGTGCCTACGAGCAGTACTTC
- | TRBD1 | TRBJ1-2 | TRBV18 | CASSDRGDYGYTF | TGTGCCAGCTCAGACAGGGGCGACTATGGCTACACCTTC
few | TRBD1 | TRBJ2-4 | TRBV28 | CASSWGTGAKNIQYF | TGTGCCAGCAGTTGGGGGACAGGGGCCAAAAACATTCAGTACTTC
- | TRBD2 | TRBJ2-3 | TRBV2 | CASRVAGPTDTQYF | TGTGCCAGCAGAGTAGCGGGGCCCACAGATACGCAGTATTTT
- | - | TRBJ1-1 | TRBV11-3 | CASSLGPGTEAFF | TGTGCCAGCAGCTTGGGCCCGGGGACTGAAGCTTTCTTT
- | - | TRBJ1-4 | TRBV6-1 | CASSARGTNEKLFF | TGTGCCAGCAGTGCCCGCGGAACTAATGAAAAACTGTTTTTT
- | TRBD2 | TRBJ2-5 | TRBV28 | CASSDVGGVGETQYF | TGTGCCAGCAGTGACGTGGGGGGGGTGGGGGAGACCCAGTACTTC
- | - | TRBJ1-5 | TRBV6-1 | CASSEAFILSNQPQHF | TGTGCCAGCAGTGAAGCATTTATCCTGAGCAATCAGCCCCAGCATTTT
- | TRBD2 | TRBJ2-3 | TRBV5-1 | CASSLTSGGTDTQYF | TGCGCCAGCAGCTTGACTAGCGGGGGCACAGATACGCAGTATTTT
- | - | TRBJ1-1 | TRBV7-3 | CASSLGPPQNTEAFF | TGTGCCAGCAGCTTAGGCCCTCCCCAAAACACTGAAGCTTTCTTT
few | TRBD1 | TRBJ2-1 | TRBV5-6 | CASSNGQGVEQFF | TGTGCCAGCAGCAATGGACAGGGCGTCGAGCAGTTCTTC
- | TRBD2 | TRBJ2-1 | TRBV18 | CASSPSRDYSYNEQFF | TGTGCCAGCTCACCAAGCCGGGACTACTCCTACAATGAGCAGTTCTTC
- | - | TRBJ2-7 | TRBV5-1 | CASSFRQQDTMVYEQYF | TGCGCCAGCAGCTTCCGGCAACAGGACACGATGGTTTACGAGCAGTACTTC
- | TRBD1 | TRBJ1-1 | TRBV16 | CASSLATGDTEAFF | TGTGCCAGCAGCCTGGCCACAGGGGATACTGAAGCTTTCTTT
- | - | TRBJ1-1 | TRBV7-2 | CASSLTQGTEAFF | TGTGCCAGCAGCTTAACACAGGGCACTGAAGCTTTCTTT
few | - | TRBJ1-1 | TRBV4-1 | CASSPLPTTQNTEAFF | TGCGCCAGCAGCCCCCTTCCGACTACACAGAACACTGAAGCTTTCTTT
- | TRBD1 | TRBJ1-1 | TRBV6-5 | CASSPADMDREAFF | TGTGCCAGCAGTCCCGCCGACATGGACAGGGAAGCTTTCTTT
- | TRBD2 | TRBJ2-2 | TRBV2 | CATQPERGGTGELFF | TGTGCCACCCAGCCGGAGCGGGGTGGAACCGGGGAGCTGTTTTTT
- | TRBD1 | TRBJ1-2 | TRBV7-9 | CASSPDRASNYGYTF | TGTGCCAGCAGCCCGGACAGGGCCTCTAACTATGGCTACACCTTC
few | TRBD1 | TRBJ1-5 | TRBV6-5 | CASSPGQAGNQPQHF | TGTGCCAGCAGTCCCGGACAGGCCGGCAATCAGCCCCAGCATTTT
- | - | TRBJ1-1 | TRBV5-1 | CASSLASGATGTEAFF | TGCGCCAGCAGCTTGGCAAGCGGCGCAACGGGCACTGAAGCTTTCTTT
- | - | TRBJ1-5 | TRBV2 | CASRVEGGPQHF | TGTGCCAGCAGGGTAGAAGGAGGGCCCCAGCATTTT
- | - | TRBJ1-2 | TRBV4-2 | CASSQALTGAYGYTF | TGTGCCAGCAGCCAAGCATTGACAGGAGCCTATGGCTACACCTTC
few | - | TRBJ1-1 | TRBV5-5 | CASSFHGRRAEAFF | TGTGCCAGCAGCTTCCACGGGAGGAGGGCTGAAGCTTTCTTT
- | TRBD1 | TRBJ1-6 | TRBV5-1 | CASSLTGVGSPLHF | TGCGCCAGCAGCTTGACAGGGGTGGGCTCACCCCTCCACTTT
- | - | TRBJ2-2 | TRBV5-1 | CASSLVGFTGELFF | TGCGCCAGCAGCTTGGTGGGCTTCACCGGGGAGCTGTTTTTT
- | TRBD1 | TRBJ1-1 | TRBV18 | CASSRQGSMNTEAFF | TGTGCCAGCTCGCGACAGGGATCCATGAACACTGAAGCTTTCTTT